Described below is a single T cell receptor beta chain sequence and its context. This sample was taken from a study of blood T cell repertoires in COVID-19. The CDR3 has 15 residues. Germline values: CDR1 LNHDA, CDR2 SQIVND (reference sequence). Trimming removed 8 bases at V and 0 bases at J, with 14 bases between. Per the original data handling: Estimates of nucleated cell counts were drawn from the amplification of reference gene primers. TCRdb's copy holds only in-frame clones and misses some; the assay was immunoSEQ multiplex PCR. V, J and clone size were drawn from that table, and D and trimming were deduced from the DNA. The table has around 250,000 clones, approximately 90% seen once.

The TCR originated in a man aged 45 to 65 who had been exposed to COVID-19. J is TRBJ1-3 and V is TRBV19, with a possible D match to TRBD1 (6 bases). The sequenced sample was PBMCs or T cells enriched from blood (not recorded which). The CDR3 coding sequence is TGTGCCAGTGCCCGGACAGTTAGCTCTGGAAACACCATATATTTT. It specifies CASARTVSSGNTIYF.